This T cell receptor beta chain was documented in a study of shared clonotypes between healthy human individuals. This clone was seen a handful of times. Using immunoSEQ multiplex PCR, the repertoire was profiled, and TCRdb retains in-frame clones only, with some absent. The sample holds 950,000 to 1,200,000 clones; roughly 80% are singletons and the top ten take 0.85% to 1%. This CDR3 contains 13 residues. Germline CDR1 SGHTA, CDR2 FQGNSA. Trimming cost V 4 bases and J 1 base, with 7 bases left between them. This clonotype originated in a man aged 18 to 29 in good health. Some clones in this sample may be carry-over from other donors' samples. This rearrangement joins TRBV7-2 to TRBJ1-1; D ambiguous. Sequenced: memory CD4+ T cells from PBMCs. Specified subset: CD45RA-negative fraction. CDR3 residues: CASSSFWNTEAFF. Written as DNA, the CDR3 is TGTGCCAGCAGCTCCTTTTGGAACACTGAAGCTTTCTTT.